This T cell receptor (beta chain) is drawn from a study of blood T cell repertoires in COVID-19 (TCRdb year 2020). Background on the whole study: The collaborator samples originated in the United States, Italy and Spain and spanned the acute and convalescent phases of COVID-19. The samples were drawn from the first 160 participants of the ongoing ImmuneRACE study and from 950 to 1,500 subjects provided by 6 global collaborators. A freely available public database, intended as a resource for researchers studying the immune response to SARS-CoV-2, is where the repertoires were released. The material from the prospective study consisted of cDNA or gDNA derived from T cells, B-cell-depleted T cells, or PBMCs. Sample metadata almost always included a de-identified subject ID, COVID-19 status, age in years and sex. Where HLA class I and class II types were available, the types were taken from metadata supplied by the sample provider, not from assay-based typing. Deeply sampled blood TCRbeta repertoires from subjects exposed to, actively infected with, or recovered from COVID-19 were included in the dataset. The paper as a whole reports these results and caveats: Clinical and demographic metadata were provided uncurated, with the amount varying by source and participant.

Collaborating institutions collected whole blood in K2EDTA tubes following their own protocols. For TCRbeta analysis, collaborator samples were shipped as frozen whole blood, as isolated PBMCs, or as DNA extracted from either sample type. Comments on this clone: Its specific antigen is unknown. Base qualities are missing; no much larger clone stands one base away.

The immunoSEQ Assay, a bias-controlled multiplex PCR, was used to amplify TCRbeta CDR3 regions from genomic DNA. For the original study's pipeline: Within the assay, amplification of reference gene primers was used to estimate how many nucleated cells each sample contained. To quantify the absolute abundance of each unique TCRbeta CDR3 rearrangement, sequence reads were collapsed and filtered. Productive Simpson clonality was computed per sample as the square root of Simpson's diversity index over productive rearrangements. Held by TCRdb, this immuneACCESS table contains in-frame sequences only and omits some clones. Under half of the omission traces to an unresolved V gene where checked; the cause of the rest is unknown. V and J calls and clone size are given by that table; D and trimming were obtained from the DNA. This sample lists tens of thousands of clones; about 86% were detected once. The biggest ten clones account for around 1.4% of the sample.

At the junction V is shortened by 4 bases and J by 2 bases, with 10 bases in between. The germline V gene yields SGHRS for CDR1 and YFSETQ for CDR2. From the cysteine through the phenylalanine, the CDR3 covers 15 amino acids. CDR3 DNA only is kept here, 45 bases in frame from base 1. Source material: peripheral blood. The sequence links TRBV5-1 to TRBJ2-6; the D gene assignment is ambiguous. The source is an older woman with acute or convalescent COVID-19. The CDR3 in this case is CASSPGSPGANVLTF. At the DNA level, the sequence is TGCGCCAGCAGCCCGGGTTCTCCTGGGGCCAACGTCCTGACTTTC.